This T cell receptor beta chain was captured by sequencing in a study of Graves' ophthalmopathy and Graves' hyperthyroidism. The CDR3 consists of 15 residues. Trimming stripped 5 bases from V and 7 bases from J, with 16 bases between. Germline CDR1 reads SGHDT; CDR2 reads YYEEEE. Uncontrolled infections, other autoimmune diseases, pregnancy or lactation barred patients from enrollment. Using RNA transcripts, the TCR beta CDR3 regions were amplified. RT-PCR was first run with HTBI primers, then multiplex PCR in a second round. TCRdb recomputed calls from the multiplex PCR reads with MiXCR, one row per CDR3 protein. The sample comprises 560,000 or so distinct CDR3 sequences, about 35% of which are singletons, and about 4% rests with the top ten. This clonotype was observed many times.

The receptor's source is an adult man with Graves' hyperthyroidism. The sequenced sample was peripheral blood or thyroid tissue (not recorded which). The V call is TRBV5-6, the J call TRBJ1-6, with D hard to call. As DNA, the CDR3 is TGTGCCAGCAGTCTGGGGTCCGGGCTGAATTCACCCCTCCACTTT. Encoded protein: CASSLGSGLNSPLHF. Full variable domain (missing parts from reference TRBV5-6 and TRBJ1-6): DAGVTQSPTHLIKTRGQQVTLRCSPKSGHDTVSWYQQALGQGPQFIFQYYEEEERQRGNFPDRFSGHQFPNYSSELNVNALLLGDSALYLCASSLGSGLNSPLHFGNGTRLTVT.